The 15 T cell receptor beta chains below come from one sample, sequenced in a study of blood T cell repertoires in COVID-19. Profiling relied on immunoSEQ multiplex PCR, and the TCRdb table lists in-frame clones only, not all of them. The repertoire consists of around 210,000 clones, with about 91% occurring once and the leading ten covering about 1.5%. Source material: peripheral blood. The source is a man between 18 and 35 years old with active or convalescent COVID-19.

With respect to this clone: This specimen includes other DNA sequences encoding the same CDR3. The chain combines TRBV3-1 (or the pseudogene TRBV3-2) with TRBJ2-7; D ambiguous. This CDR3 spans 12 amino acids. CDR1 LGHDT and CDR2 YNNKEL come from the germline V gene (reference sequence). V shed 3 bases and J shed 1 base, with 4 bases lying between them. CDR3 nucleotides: TGTGCCAGCAGCCATTCATCCTACGAGCAGTACTTC. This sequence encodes CASSHSSYEQYF.

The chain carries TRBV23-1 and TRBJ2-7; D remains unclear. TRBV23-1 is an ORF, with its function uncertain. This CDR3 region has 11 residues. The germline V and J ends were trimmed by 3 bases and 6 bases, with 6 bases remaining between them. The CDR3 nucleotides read TGCGCCAGCAGTCACCCGGGCGAGCAGTACTTC. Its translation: CASSHPGEQYF.

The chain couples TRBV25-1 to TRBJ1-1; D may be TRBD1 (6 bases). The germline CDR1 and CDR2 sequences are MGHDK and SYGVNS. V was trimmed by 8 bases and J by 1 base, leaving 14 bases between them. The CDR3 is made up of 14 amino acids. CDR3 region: CASSTDRKNTEAFF. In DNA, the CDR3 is TGTGCCAGCTCCACCGACAGGAAGAACACTGAAGCTTTCTTT. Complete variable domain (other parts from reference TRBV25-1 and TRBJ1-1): EADIYQTPRYLVIGTGKKITLECSQTMGHDKMYWYQQDPGMELHLIHYSYGVNSTEKGDLSSESTVSRIRTEHFPLTLESARPSHTSQYLCASSTDRKNTEAFFGQGTRLTVV.

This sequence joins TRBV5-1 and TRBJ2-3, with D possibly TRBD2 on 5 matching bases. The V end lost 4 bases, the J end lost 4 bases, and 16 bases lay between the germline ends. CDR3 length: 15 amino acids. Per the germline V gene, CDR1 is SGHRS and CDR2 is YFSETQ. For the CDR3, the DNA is TGCGCCAGCAGCGAGCAGGTGAGGGTGGCAGATACGCAGTATTTT. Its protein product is CASSEQVRVADTQYF.

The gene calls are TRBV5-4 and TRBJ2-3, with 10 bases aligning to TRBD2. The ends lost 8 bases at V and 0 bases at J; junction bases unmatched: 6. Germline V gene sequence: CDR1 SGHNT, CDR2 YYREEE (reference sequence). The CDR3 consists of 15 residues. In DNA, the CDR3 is TGTGCCAGTTCTCGGACTAGCGGTAGCACAGATACGCAGTATTTT. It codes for CASSRTSGSTDTQYF.

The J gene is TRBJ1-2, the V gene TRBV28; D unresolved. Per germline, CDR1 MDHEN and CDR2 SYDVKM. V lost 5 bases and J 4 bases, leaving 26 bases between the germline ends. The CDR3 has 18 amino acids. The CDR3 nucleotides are TGTGCCAGCAGTCCCTCGGTAAGGGCAGGAGGGAGGACCTATGGCTACACCTTC. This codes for CASSPSVRAGGRTYGYTF.

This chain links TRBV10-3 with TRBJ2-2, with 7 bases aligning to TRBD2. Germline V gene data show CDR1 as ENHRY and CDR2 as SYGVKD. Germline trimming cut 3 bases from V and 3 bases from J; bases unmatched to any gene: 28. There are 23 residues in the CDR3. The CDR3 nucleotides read TGTGCCATCAGTGATTCCGAACGTGAAGTAGGACTAGAAATGTCCCGCGACACCGGGGAGCTGTTTTTT. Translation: CAISDSEREVGLEMSRDTGELFF.

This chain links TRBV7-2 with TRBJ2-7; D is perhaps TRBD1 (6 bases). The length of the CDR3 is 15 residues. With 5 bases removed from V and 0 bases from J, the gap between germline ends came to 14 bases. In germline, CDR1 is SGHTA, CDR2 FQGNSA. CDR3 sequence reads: CASSRGGTASYEQYF. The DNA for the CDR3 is TGTGCCAGCAGCAGAGGGGGAACGGCCTCCTACGAGCAGTACTTC.

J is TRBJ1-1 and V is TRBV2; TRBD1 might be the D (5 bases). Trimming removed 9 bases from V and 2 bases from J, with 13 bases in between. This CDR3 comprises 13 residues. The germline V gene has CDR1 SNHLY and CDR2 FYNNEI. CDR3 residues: CASILQVNTEAFF. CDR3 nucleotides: TGTGCCAGTATACTACAGGTAAACACTGAAGCTTTCTTT.

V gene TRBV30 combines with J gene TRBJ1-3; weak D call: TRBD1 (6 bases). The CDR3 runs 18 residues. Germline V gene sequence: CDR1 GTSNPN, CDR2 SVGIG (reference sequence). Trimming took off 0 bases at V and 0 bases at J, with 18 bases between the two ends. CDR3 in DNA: TGTGCCTGGAGTGTGGGGGCAGGGACCATTCCCTCTGGAAACACCATATATTTT. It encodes CAWSVGAGTIPSGNTIYF.

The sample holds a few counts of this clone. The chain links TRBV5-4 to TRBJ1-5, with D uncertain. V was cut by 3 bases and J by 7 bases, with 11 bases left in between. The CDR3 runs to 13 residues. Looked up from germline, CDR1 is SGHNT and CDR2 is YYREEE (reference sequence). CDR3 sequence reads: CASSSAGQQPQHF. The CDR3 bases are TGTGCCAGCAGCTCCGCGGGTCAGCAGCCCCAGCATTTT.

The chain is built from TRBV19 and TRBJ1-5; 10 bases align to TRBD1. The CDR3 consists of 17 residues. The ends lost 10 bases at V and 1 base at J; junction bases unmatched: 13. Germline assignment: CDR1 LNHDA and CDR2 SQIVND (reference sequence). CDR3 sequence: CATARDRGISSNQPQHF. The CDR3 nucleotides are TGTGCCACCGCCCGGGACAGGGGTATTTCGAGCAATCAGCCCCAGCATTTT.

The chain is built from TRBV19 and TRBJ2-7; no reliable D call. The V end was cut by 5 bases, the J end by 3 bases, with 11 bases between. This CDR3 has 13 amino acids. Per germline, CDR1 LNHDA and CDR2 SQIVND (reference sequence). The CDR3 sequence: CASSPRNYYEQYF. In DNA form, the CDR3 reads TGTGCCAGTAGTCCTCGGAACTACTACGAGCAGTACTTC.

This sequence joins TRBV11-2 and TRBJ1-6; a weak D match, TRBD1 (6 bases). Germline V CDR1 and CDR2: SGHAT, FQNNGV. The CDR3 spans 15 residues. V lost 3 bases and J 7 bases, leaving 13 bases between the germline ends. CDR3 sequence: CASSFDRFENSPLHF. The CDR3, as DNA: TGTGCCAGCAGCTTCGACAGGTTCGAGAATTCACCCCTCCACTTT.

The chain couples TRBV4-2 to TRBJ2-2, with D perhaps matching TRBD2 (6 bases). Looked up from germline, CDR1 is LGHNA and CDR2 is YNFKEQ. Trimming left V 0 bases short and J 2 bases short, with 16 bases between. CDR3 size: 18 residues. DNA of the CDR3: TGTGCCAGCAGCCAAGATCCGTATCGGACTACTAACACCGGGGAGCTGTTTTTT. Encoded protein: CASSQDPYRTTNTGELFF.